Given below is one TCR beta chain in context. What it binds is not known. This sample is drawn from a study of T cells in Graves' hyperthyroidism and ophthalmopathy. Study findings and constraints: Within blood appeared most thyroid clonotypes that had expanded above 0.001. Ophthalmopathy stood apart from stable hyperthyroidism in a 13 V-J model.

The TCR beta CDR3 regions underwent amplification using RNA transcripts as the source. With the HTBI primer set, the TCR CDR3 went through a first round of RT-PCR. MiXCR, applied by TCRdb to the multiplex PCR reads, yields one record per CDR3 protein. The sample yields 550,000 to 700,000 distinct CDR3 sequences, about 43% seen once. V was shortened by 4 bases and J by 6 bases, with 7 bases between the two germline ends. This CDR3 has 11 amino acids. The V gene's germline CDR1 is SNHLY and CDR2 FYNNEI. Lactation, pregnancy, other autoimmune disease or uncontrolled infection led to exclusion of patients.

The receptor's source is an adult woman with Graves' disease, either hyperthyroidism or ophthalmopathy (not recorded which). The sequenced sample was peripheral blood or thyroid tissue (not recorded which). V gene TRBV2 combines with J gene TRBJ2-7, with D uncertain. The CDR3 sequence: CASSVACEQYF. DNA of the CDR3: TGTGCCAGCAGTGTAGCCTGCGAGCAGTACTTC. The variable domain in full, with the rest retrieved from reference TRBV2 and TRBJ2-7, is EPEVTQTPSHQVTQMGQEVILRCVPISNHLYFYWYRQILGQKVEFLVSFYNNEISEKSEIFDDQFSVERPDGSNFTLKIRSTKLEDSAMYFCASSVACEQYFGPGTRLTVT.